This passage covers 18 T cell receptor beta chains from one sample sequenced in a study of CD8 T cells in Susac syndrome (dated by TCRdb to 2018 to 2020). The library was prepared using the immunoSEQ multiplex PCR assay. RNA was extracted using the RNeasy kit, and roughly 0.45 to 1 microgram was reverse transcribed with random hexamers. Using fastp at Q25 and MiXCR, TCRdb reprocessed the public reads and kept productive beta chains. Every CDR3 protein is listed once, alongside the most common genes and DNA of its rows. The sample data list 250,000 to 300,000 distinct CDR3 sequences, and about 89% of these were observed just once. The ten largest clones capture approximately 0.18% of the sample. Source material: CD8+ T cells from PBMCs. These receptors came from a human donor with multiple sclerosis.

The rearrangement uses TRBV7-9 and TRBJ2-1; D gene ambiguous. Germline V lookup: CDR1 SEHNR, CDR2 FQNEAQ (reference sequence). This CDR3 region has 11 residues. V was clipped by 3 bases and J by 8 bases, with 5 bases between them. CDR3 in amino acids: CASSFLDEQFF. CDR3 nucleotides: TGTGCCAGCAGCTTTCTCGATGAGCAGTTCTTC.

J is TRBJ1-2 and V is TRBV2; 7 bases line up with TRBD1. With 2 bases clipped from V and 3 bases from J, the junction kept 6 bases outside the gene matches. In germline, CDR1 is SNHLY, CDR2 FYNNEI. The CDR3 is 15 amino acids. The CDR3 is CASSESRDSYYGYTF. Written as DNA, the CDR3 is TGTGCCAGCAGTGAAAGCAGGGACAGCTACTATGGCTACACCTTC.

The rearrangement links TRBV27 to TRBJ1-2; no clear D gene. CDR1 and CDR2 (germline): MNHEY, SMNVEV (reference sequence). With 2 bases removed from V and 8 bases from J, the gap between germline ends came to 12 bases. The CDR3 has 13 amino acids. CDR3 sequence reads: CASSLIGPDGYTF. In DNA form, the CDR3 reads TGTGCCAGCAGTTTAATCGGCCCGGACGGCTACACCTTC.

CDR3 sequence reads: CASSLQIDFPGPWGEGEKLFF. The CDR3 nucleotides are TGCGCCAGCAGTCTCCAGATTGACTTCCCGGGACCGTGGGGCGAGGGGGAAAAACTGTTTTTT. V and J are TRBV23-1 and TRBJ1-4; possibly TRBD1 for D (5 bases). TRBV23-1 is reported as an ORF; its role is uncertain. The CDR3 runs to 21 residues. The V end lost 4 bases, the J end lost 8 bases, and 35 bases lay between the germline ends.

The V and J genes are TRBV10-3 and TRBJ2-7; a possible D gene is TRBD1 (5 bases). The CDR3 loop spans 12 amino acids. Per the germline V gene, CDR1 is ENHRY and CDR2 is SYGVKD. The V end was cut by 2 bases, the J end by 5 bases, with 7 bases between. The CDR3 sequence is CAISEDSNEQYF. The CDR3 nucleotides are TGTGCCATCAGTGAGGACAGTAACGAGCAGTACTTC.

As DNA, the CDR3 is TGTGCCAGTAGTATGAGCGGGGGCTCCACAGATACGCAGTATTTT. Protein sequence: CASSMSGGSTDTQYF. The chain joins TRBV19 to TRBJ2-3, with 8 positions matching TRBD2. With 3 bases clipped from V and 2 bases from J, the junction kept 4 bases outside the gene matches. CDR1 and CDR2 from the germline V gene are LNHDA and SQIVND (reference sequence). This CDR3 spans 15 amino acids.

The V call is TRBV19, the J call TRBJ1-1; D possibly corresponds to TRBD1 (6 bases). Germline V gene sequence: CDR1 LNHDA, CDR2 SQIVND (reference sequence). This CDR3 comprises 16 residues. V lost 3 bases and J lost 2, with 16 bases in between. As DNA, the CDR3 is TGTGCCAGTAGTATGGGGGGGCGGGCCAGAAACACTGAAGCTTTCTTT. Amino acid sequence: CASSMGGRARNTEAFF.

This chain joins TRBV4-1 and TRBJ1-6; D possibly corresponds to TRBD1 (5 bases). Germline V gene lookup returns CDR1 MGHRA and CDR2 YSYEKL. Trimming stripped 3 bases from V and 0 bases from J, with 12 bases between. The CDR3 is made up of 17 amino acids. The CDR3 sequence is CASSHRGGDSYNSPLHF. CDR3 DNA: TGCGCCAGCAGCCACCGGGGGGGGGACTCCTATAATTCACCCCTCCACTTT.

This clonotype was seen a single time. The chain is built from TRBV27 and TRBJ2-2; TRBD2 agrees at 13 bases. Per germline, CDR1 MNHEY and CDR2 SMNVEV (reference sequence). The CDR3 is made up of 16 amino acids. V shed 5 bases and J 5 bases; nucleotides not matched to a gene: 5. This chain's CDR3 is CASSGLAGDWTGELFF. The CDR3 DNA is TGTGCCAGCAGTGGACTAGCGGGAGATTGGACCGGGGAGCTGTTTTTT.

This clonotype was counted once. V is TRBV7-6 and J is TRBJ2-1, with D hard to call. The length of the CDR3 is 16 residues. Trimming left V 1 base short and J 3 bases short, with 13 bases between. Germline lookup yields CDR1 SGHVS and CDR2 FNYEAQ. The CDR3: CASSLVGNFNYNEQFF. The CDR3 coding sequence is TGTGCCAGCAGCTTAGTTGGAAACTTTAACTACAATGAGCAGTTCTTC.

The CDR3 protein is CSAFKTGEGNQPQHF. The CDR3 DNA reads as TGCAGTGCGTTTAAGACAGGGGAGGGCAATCAGCCCCAGCATTTT. J is TRBJ1-5 and V is TRBV20-1; 8 bases fit TRBD1. Germline loops: CDR1 DFQATT, CDR2 SNEGSKA (reference sequence). V trimming: 6 bases; J trimming: 2 bases; junction bases outside the gene matches: 9. The CDR3 runs to 15 residues.

The rearrangement links TRBV4-2 to TRBJ1-5; TRBD1 aligns across 7 bases. This CDR3 is built from 15 residues. The germline gives CDR1 LGHNA, CDR2 YNFKEQ. V gave up 2 bases and J gave up 7 bases; unmatched junction bases: 8. Here the CDR3 reads CASSQNKGAGQPQHF. The CDR3 coding sequence is TGTGCCAGCAGCCAAAATAAGGGGGCAGGACAGCCCCAGCATTTT.

The V call is TRBV6-5, the J call TRBJ1-1, with D unresolved. The germline V and J ends were trimmed by 2 bases and 1 base, with 8 bases remaining between them. Looked up from germline, CDR1 is MNHEY and CDR2 is SVGAGI. The CDR3 extends over 14 amino acids. CDR3 in DNA: TGTGCCAGCAGTTACGTGGAGGGGAACACTGAAGCTTTCTTT. It specifies CASSYVEGNTEAFF.

The chain carries TRBV7-2 and TRBJ2-7; TRBD1 aligns across 7 bases. Unmatched junction bases numbered 10, after V lost 5 bases and J lost 6 bases. CDR1 SGHTA and CDR2 FQGNSA come from the germline V gene. The CDR3 length is 14 residues. The CDR3 here is CASSPTGVRSEQYF. In DNA, the CDR3 is TGTGCCAGCAGCCCCACAGGGGTTCGATCCGAGCAGTACTTC.

The chain links TRBV5-1 to TRBJ2-7; D gene ambiguous. This CDR3 contains 13 residues. Trimming pared 4 bases from V and 4 bases from J, leaving 12 bases between. Germline CDR1 and CDR2: SGHRS and YFSETQ. The CDR3 DNA reads TGCGCCAGCAGCCTTAACAGTCAGTACGAGCAGTACTTC. Translated: CASSLNSQYEQYF.

This chain links TRBV5-1 with TRBJ2-5; D unclear. The V end was cut by 4 bases, the J end by 5 bases, with 9 bases between. CDR1 and CDR2 (germline): SGHRS, YFSETQ. This CDR3 spans 12 amino acids. CDR3 in amino acids: CASSGSGETQYF. CDR3 in DNA: TGCGCCAGCAGCGGTAGTGGGGAGACCCAGTACTTC.

The V and J genes are TRBV27 and TRBJ2-7; D remains ambiguous. Germline V lookup: CDR1 MNHEY, CDR2 SMNVEV (reference sequence). Trimming removed 3 bases at V and 5 bases at J, with 8 bases between. The CDR3 loop spans 12 amino acids. This CDR3 is CASSFGGDEQYF. CDR3 nucleotides: TGTGCCAGCAGTTTCGGTGGCGACGAGCAGTACTTC.

V usage is TRBV7-9 and J usage is TRBJ1-4; 7 bases are a match to TRBD1. Trimming at V came to 5 bases and at J to 4 bases, leaving 7 bases not matched to a gene. Germline loops: CDR1 SEHNR, CDR2 FQNEAQ (reference sequence). This CDR3 has 15 residues. For the CDR3, the DNA is TGTGCCAGCAGCCCTACCGGGACAGTTAATGAAAAACTGTTTTTT. This sequence encodes CASSPTGTVNEKLFF.